This T cell receptor (beta chain) was recorded in a study of post-analysis software for immune sequencing data (dated by TCRdb to about 2015). With regard to the full study: The recorded disease courses included relapsing-remitting, secondary progressive and progressive-relapsing multiple sclerosis, and some patients had no subtype annotation. A subset of samples was prepared in parallel using single-end sample barcoding, then pooled and co-amplified after Illumina adapter ligation. The patient repertoires were set against eleven to twelve previously published healthy control repertoires from donors whose ages ranged from about 6 to 27 years. The paper's findings and limits, for the study overall: Significantly higher frequencies in patients than in controls were found for five or six TRBV segments, including TRBV5-6, TRBV5-1 and TRBV20-1. Normalized Chao1 diversity was significantly lower in multiple sclerosis patients than controls, suggesting substantial peripheral T-cell clonal expansion. When samples were clustered directly using the F measure, samples prepared in the same batch co-clustered strongly, which prompted a batch-effect correction. The control group was slightly older than the multiple sclerosis patient group.

To demonstrate the VDJtools post-analysis software, the study profiled TCR beta repertoires from the peripheral blood of 13 young patients with multiple sclerosis. The multiple sclerosis patients were children and adolescents ranging in age from 6 to 15 years. The germline V and J ends show losses of 5 bases and 1 base respectively, and no gene match explains 14 bases of the junction. Reading from cysteine to phenylalanine, the CDR3 counts 18 amino acids. Only the CDR3 DNA stays, 54 bases, in frame from base 1. The CDR1 and CDR2 encoded by the germline V gene are MNHEY and SVGAGI. The library was produced with PCR. The run used an Illumina HiSeq 2500. To reduce PCR and sequencing biases, unique molecular identifiers were incorporated into the TCR beta cDNA libraries. Every 1 to 10 million input T cells yielded approximately 500,000 cDNA molecules, meaning each molecule approximated one T cell. The patient libraries were prepared and sequenced with the same protocol used for the earlier healthy control dataset. Within a given batch, samples were prepared together, multiplexed and sequenced on the same HiSeq lane. As for how the authors treated the data: Raw barcoded reads were processed with MIGEC, discarding single-read molecular identifier groups before consensus assembly and CDR3 extraction. Clonotype tables were post-analysed with VDJtools, normalizing diversity by down-sampling all datasets to the smallest sample size. In repertoire overlap clustering, CDR3 amino acid sequences, but not nucleotide sequences, were matched to correct batch-related cross-sample contamination. The public reads were reanalyzed by TCRdb: fastp trimming at Q25, MiXCR alignment, in-frame beta chains only. Identical CDR3 proteins give one entry, which carries the most common genes and DNA. The V and J calls shown here were made by TCRdb, not taken from the authors' results. This sample gives almost 700,000 distinct CDR3 sequences in total; approximately 59% of them show up just once. The ten biggest clones cover around 11% of the sample.

A word on this clonotype: What this receptor recognizes is not known. No clone much larger than this one lies a single base away; base qualities are absent.

Material: blood. The sequence was obtained from a girl aged 2-10 years with multiple sclerosis. The rearranged segments are TRBV6-5 and TRBJ1-3; a stretch of 7 junction bases matches TRBD1. The DNA sequence is as follows: TGTGCCAGCAGTAACATCAGGGGGAGGGGGCTTTCTGGAAACACCATATATTTT. It translates as CASSNIRGRGLSGNTIYF.